These 7 T cell receptor beta chains were all obtained from the same sample, sequenced in a study of cytomegalovirus exposure and HLA in healthy donors. Primers included in the PCR were 60 Vbeta and 13 Jbeta primers. Clones were read by immunoSEQ multiplex PCR, and TCRdb kept only the in-frame ones, dropping some. The table includes about 160,000 clones, more than 80% detected once. The material sequenced was PBMCs. All receptors derive from a woman between 45 and 65 years old in good health and CMV-seronegative.

V is TRBV28 and J is TRBJ1-5; D is perhaps TRBD1 (5 bases). This CDR3 is built from 16 residues. Per the germline V gene, CDR1 is MDHEN and CDR2 is SYDVKM. Between the trimmed V and J ends, which lost 11 bases and 3 bases, there was a span of 23 bases. CDR3: CASRSLGTRDNQPQHF. For the CDR3, the DNA is TGTGCCTCCCGATCCCTCGGGACGCGGGACAATCAGCCCCAGCATTTT.

This chain joins TRBV6-1 and TRBJ2-5, with 10 bases that match TRBD1. The DNA end lines up better with TRBJ2-7; the J call may be wrong. The V gene's germline CDR1 is MNHNS and CDR2 SASEGT. CDR3 length: 14 amino acids. The CDR3 loop is CASSSWTGGGEQYF. As DNA, the CDR3 is TGTGCCAGCAGTAGCTGGACAGGGGGTGGCGAGCAGTACTTC.

V usage is TRBV4-1 and J usage is TRBJ1-3, with 8 bases that match TRBD1. Germline V gene sequence: CDR1 MGHRA, CDR2 YSYEKL. J gave up 3 bases and V 4 bases, and 5 bases lay outside the gene matches. The length of the CDR3 is 15 residues. The CDR3 DNA is TGCGCCAGCAGCCGAGACAGGGGTTATGGAAACACCATATATTTT. Its translation: CASSRDRGYGNTIYF.

CDR3 region: CASSKGLAGPRGDTQYF. The CDR3 coding sequence is TGTGCCAGCAGCAAAGGACTAGCGGGTCCTAGGGGAGATACGCAGTATTTT. The rearrangement uses TRBV11-3 and TRBJ2-3, with TRBD2 identical over 11 bases. The CDR3 contains 17 residues. The junction had 12 bases not matched to a gene; V was cut back by 5 bases and J by 5 bases. Per the germline V gene, CDR1 is SGHNT and CDR2 is YENEEA.

This clone came up once. The rearrangement joins TRBV6-1 to TRBJ1-2, with D perhaps TRBD1 (5 bases). The CDR3 is 11 residues long. The V end lost 5 bases, the J end lost 8 bases, and 9 bases lay between the germline ends. The germline V gene has CDR1 MNHNS and CDR2 SASEGT. The CDR3 DNA reads TGTGCCAGCAGTTCTCAGGGCGGCTACACCTTC. It yields the protein CASSSQGGYTF.

The chain uses TRBV7-3 and TRBJ2-5; 10 nucleotides line up with TRBD2. CDR3 size: 17 residues. The germline CDR1 and CDR2 sequences are SGHTA and FQGTGA. V trimming: 5 bases; J trimming: 2 bases; junction bases outside the gene matches: 11. The DNA of the CDR3 is TGTGCCAGCAGCCCAAAACCTAGCGGGGGCCTGCAAGAGACCCAGTACTTC. Translating gives CASSPKPSGGLQETQYF.

For this clone: One end of the junction varies from germline; a read error may be responsible. The chain carries TRBV7-9 and TRBJ1-1, with TRBD1 identical over 8 bases. The germline gives CDR1 SEHNR, CDR2 FQNEAQ (reference sequence). There are 12 residues in the CDR3. For the CDR3, the DNA is TGTTCCAGCAGGGGGCAGGGGCTTGAAGCTTTCTTT. Protein: CSSRGQGLEAFF.